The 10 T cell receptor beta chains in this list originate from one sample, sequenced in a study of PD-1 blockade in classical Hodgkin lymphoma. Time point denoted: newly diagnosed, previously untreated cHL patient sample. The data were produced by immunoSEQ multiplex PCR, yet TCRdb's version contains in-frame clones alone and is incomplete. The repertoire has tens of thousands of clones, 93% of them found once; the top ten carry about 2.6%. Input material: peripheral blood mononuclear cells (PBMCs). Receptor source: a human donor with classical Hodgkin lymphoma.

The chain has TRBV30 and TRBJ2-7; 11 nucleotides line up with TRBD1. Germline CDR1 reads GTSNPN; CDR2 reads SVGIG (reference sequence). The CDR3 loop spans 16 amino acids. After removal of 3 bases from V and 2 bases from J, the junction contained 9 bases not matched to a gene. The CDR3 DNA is TGTGCCTGGAGGACATTCGGGACAGGGGGACCCTACGAGCAGTACTTC. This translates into CAWRTFGTGGPYEQYF. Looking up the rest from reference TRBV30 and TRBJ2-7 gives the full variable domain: SQTIHQWPATLVQPVGSPLSLECTVEGTSNPNLYWYRQAAGRGLQLLFYSVGIGQISSEVPQNLSASRPQDRQFILSSKKLLLSDSGFYLCAWRTFGTGGPYEQYFGPGTRLTVT.

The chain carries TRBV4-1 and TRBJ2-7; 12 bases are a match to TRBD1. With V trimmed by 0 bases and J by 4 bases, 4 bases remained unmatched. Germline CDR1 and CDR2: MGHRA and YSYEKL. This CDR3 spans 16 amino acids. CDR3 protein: CASSQEGTGGLYEQYF. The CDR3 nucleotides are TGCGCCAGCAGCCAAGAAGGGACAGGGGGCTTGTACGAGCAGTACTTC.

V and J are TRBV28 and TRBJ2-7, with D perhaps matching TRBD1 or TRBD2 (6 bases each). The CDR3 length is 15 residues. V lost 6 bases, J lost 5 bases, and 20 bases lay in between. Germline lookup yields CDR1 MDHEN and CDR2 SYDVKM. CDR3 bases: TGTGCCAGCAGCCCAACAGGAGGGACATCCCACGAGCAGTACTTC. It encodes CASSPTGGTSHEQYF.

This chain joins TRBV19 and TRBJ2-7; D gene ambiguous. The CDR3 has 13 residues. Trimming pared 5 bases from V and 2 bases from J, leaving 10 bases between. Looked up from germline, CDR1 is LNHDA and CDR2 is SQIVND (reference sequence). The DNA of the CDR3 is TGTGCCAGTAGTCAGATTGGGACCTACGAGCAGTACTTC. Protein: CASSQIGTYEQYF.

CDR3 DNA sequence: TGTGCCAGCAGTCCCACAGGGGCCCCAAACACCGGGGAGCTGTTTTTT. As protein: CASSPTGAPNTGELFF. The rearrangement uses TRBV7-9 and TRBJ2-2, with 7 nucleotides matching TRBD1. The CDR3 has 16 amino acids. After removal of 6 bases from V and 2 bases from J, the junction contained 9 bases not matched to a gene. Germline lookup yields CDR1 SEHNR and CDR2 FQNEAQ (reference sequence).

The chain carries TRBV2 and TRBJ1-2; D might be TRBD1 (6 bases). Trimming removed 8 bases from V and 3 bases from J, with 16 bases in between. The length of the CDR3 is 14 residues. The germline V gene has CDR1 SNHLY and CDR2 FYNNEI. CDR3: CASRSGGRDYGYTF. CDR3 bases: TGTGCCAGCCGTAGCGGGGGCAGGGACTATGGCTACACCTTC.

The CDR3 here is CASSIGWTSGKNEQFF. The DNA for the CDR3 is TGTGCCAGTAGTATTGGATGGACTAGCGGGAAAAATGAGCAGTTCTTC. The genes are TRBV19 and TRBJ2-1; 12 bases are shared with TRBD2. Per the germline V gene, CDR1 is LNHDA and CDR2 is SQIVND (reference sequence). Trimming cost V 3 bases and J 7 bases; bases outside gene matches: 7. The CDR3 has 16 residues.

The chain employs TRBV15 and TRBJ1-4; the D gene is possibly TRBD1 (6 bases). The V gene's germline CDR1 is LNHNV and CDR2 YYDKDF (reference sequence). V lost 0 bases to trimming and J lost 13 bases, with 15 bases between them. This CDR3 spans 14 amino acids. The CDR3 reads CATSRDLGALRLFF. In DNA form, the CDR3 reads TGTGCCACCAGCAGAGATCTGGGGGCTTTAAGACTGTTTTTT. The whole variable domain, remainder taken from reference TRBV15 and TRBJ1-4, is DAMVIQNPRYQVTQFGKPVTLSCSQTLNHNVMYWYQQKSSQAPKLLFHYYDKDFNNEADTPDNFQSRRPNTSFCFLDIRSPGLGDTAMYLCATSRDLGALRLFFGSGTQLSVL.

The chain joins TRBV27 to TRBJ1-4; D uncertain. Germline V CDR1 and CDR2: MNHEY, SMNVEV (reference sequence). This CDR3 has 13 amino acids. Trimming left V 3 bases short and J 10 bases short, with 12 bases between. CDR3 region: CASSFRGPAKLFF. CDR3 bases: TGTGCCAGCAGTTTCCGTGGTCCAGCAAAACTGTTTTTT.

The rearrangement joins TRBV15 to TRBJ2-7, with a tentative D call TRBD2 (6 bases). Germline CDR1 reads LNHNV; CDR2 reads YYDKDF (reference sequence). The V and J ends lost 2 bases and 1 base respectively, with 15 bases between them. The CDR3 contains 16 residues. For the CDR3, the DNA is TGTGCCACCAGCAGATCATGGGGGGAGAGTTCCTACGAGCAGTACTTC. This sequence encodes CATSRSWGESSYEQYF.